The TCR beta chain described here comes from a study of technical replicates of blood from a few donors. Libraries were prepared by immunoSEQ multiplex PCR; TCRdb keeps only in-frame clonotypes and omits some of them. The data show roughly 68,000 clones, approximately 89% seen once. The CDR3 spans 12 residues. Trimming stripped 5 bases from V and 5 bases from J, with 7 bases between. Germline V gene data show CDR1 as SEHNR and CDR2 as FQNEAQ (reference sequence). Sequences were obtained from PBMCs. The chain is built from TRBV7-9 and TRBJ1-5; D is ambiguous. The clonotype comes from a human donor in good health. Some clones in this sample may be carry-over from other donors' samples. CDR3 amino acids: CASSPSDQPQHF. DNA of the CDR3: TGTGCCAGCAGCCCGTCCGATCAGCCCCAGCATTTT.